This T cell receptor beta chain was retrieved from a study of blood T cell repertoires in COVID-19. The protocol was immunoSEQ multiplex PCR, while the TCRdb copy is restricted to in-frame clones and leaves out a portion. The sample shows fewer than 350,000 clones, 80% to 95% of them seen only once. The trim removed 5 bases at V and 5 bases at J, leaving 11 bases unmatched. The germline V gene has CDR1 SEHNR and CDR2 FQNEAQ (reference sequence). This CDR3 has 16 residues. The clonotype was recovered from a woman aged 25-40 years with COVID-19, enrolled during active disease. The V gene is TRBV7-9, the J gene TRBJ1-4; 7 bases are shared with TRBD1. The sample comprised peripheral blood. As DNA, the CDR3 is TGTGCCAGCAGCCCAACCTCCGGGACAGTAAATGAAAAACTGTTTTTT. Amino acid sequence: CASSPTSGTVNEKLFF. The whole variable domain, filled in from reference TRBV7-9 and TRBJ1-4, reads DTGVSQNPRHKITKRGQNVTFRCDPISEHNRLYWYRQTLGQGPEFLTYFQNEAQLEKSRLLSDRFSAERPKGSFSTLEIQRTEQGDSAMYLCASSPTSGTVNEKLFFGSGTQLSVL.